The 7 T cell receptor beta chains below all came from one sample that was sequenced in a study of blood T cell repertoires in COVID-19. Data came from immunoSEQ multiplex PCR; TCRdb stores just in-frame clones and leaves some out. Counted here are around 100,000 clones, roughly 85% occurring once; the ten biggest clones make up 1.4% to 1.5%. The specimen sequenced was peripheral blood. These TCRs come from a man aged 40-50 years with acute or convalescent COVID-19.

CDR3 loop: CASSLERGYEKLFF. CDR3 nucleotides: TGCGCCAGCAGCTTGGAAAGAGGGTATGAAAAACTGTTTTTT. This chain connects TRBV5-1 to TRBJ1-4; no definite D call. The V end was cut by 0 bases, the J end by 6 bases, with 9 bases between. The CDR3 spans 14 residues. Germline V gives CDR1 SGHRS, CDR2 YFSETQ. The full variable domain, rest sourced from reference TRBV5-1 and TRBJ1-4, is KAGVTQTPRYLIKTRGQQVTLSCSPISGHRSVSWYQQTPGQGLQFLFEYFSETQRNKGNFPGRFSGRQFSNSRSEMNVSTLELGDSALYLCASSLERGYEKLFFGSGTQLSVL.

The chain couples TRBV7-3 to TRBJ2-1; 8 bases map to TRBD2. The germline CDR1 and CDR2 sequences are SGHTA and FQGTGA. V was pared by 5 bases and J by 4 bases, with 10 bases of the junction left unmatched. CDR3 length: 16 residues. This CDR3 reads CASSPEGGRTYNEQFF. CDR3 in DNA: TGTGCCAGCAGCCCTGAAGGCGGGAGGACATACAATGAGCAGTTCTTC.

This chain connects TRBV6-2 or TRBV6-3 to TRBJ2-5, with a weak D call TRBD1 (5 bases). This CDR3 is 15 amino acids long. V was shortened by 3 bases and J by 10 bases, with 21 bases between the two germline ends. The germline V gene encodes CDR1 MNHEY and CDR2 SVGEGT. The CDR3: CASSYNQGQLNVQYF. The DNA for the CDR3 is TGTGCCAGCAGTTATAACCAGGGCCAGTTGAATGTCCAGTACTTC.

This clone was observed once. This chain uses TRBV12-3 or TRBV12-4 with TRBJ2-1, with D possibly TRBD2 on 6 matching bases. The CDR3 has 13 residues. Deletions cut 4 bases from V and 9 bases from J, with 13 bases between. The CDR3 is CASSSPRGLEQFF. CDR3 DNA: TGTGCCAGCAGTTCCCCCCGGGGACTTGAGCAGTTCTTC.

The genes are TRBV19 and TRBJ1-6; 9 bases are a match to TRBD1. Germline lookup yields CDR1 LNHDA and CDR2 SQIVND (reference sequence). V gave up 9 bases and J gave up 8 bases; unmatched junction bases: 11. The CDR3 is 15 amino acids. CDR3 sequence: CASQSQGAGDSPLHF. The CDR3 DNA reads TGTGCCAGCCAATCACAGGGGGCTGGAGATTCACCCCTCCACTTT.

V usage is TRBV7-8 and J usage is TRBJ2-7; D may be TRBD1 (5 bases). Trimming cost V 1 base and J 6 bases, with 13 bases left between them. The germline CDR1 and CDR2 sequences are SGHVS and FQNEAQ. This CDR3 region has 14 residues. DNA for the CDR3: TGTGCCAGCAGCTTAGAAGGCCAGGGTCTCGAGCAGTACTTC. Its protein product is CASSLEGQGLEQYF.

CDR3 protein: CASSISLAEDTQYF. In DNA form, the CDR3 reads TGTGCCAGTAGTATATCGCTAGCAGAAGATACGCAGTATTTT. The genes are TRBV19 and TRBJ2-3; TRBD2 might be the D (5 bases). V lost 2 bases to trimming and J lost 5 bases, with 11 bases between them. Germline CDR1 LNHDA, CDR2 SQIVND (reference sequence). The CDR3 contains 14 residues. The full variable domain, its missing parts supplied by reference TRBV19 and TRBJ2-3, is DGGITQSPKYLFRKEGQNVTLSCEQNLNHDAMYWYRQDPGQGLRLIYYSQIVNDFQKGDIAEGYSVSREKKESFPLTVTSAQKNPTAFYLCASSISLAEDTQYFGPGTRLTVL.